What follows is one T cell receptor (beta chain) and its context. The target of this receptor is not known. Per-base quality was not reported, and no clone a single base away is much larger than it. A distance of 21 bases separates the germline ends of V and J, which lose 5 bases and 5 bases respectively. The CDR3 starts with the cysteine, ends with the phenylalanine, and has 16 residues. Of all the DNA, just the CDR3 is kept, 48 bases in frame from base 1. CDR1 and CDR2 were assigned from the germline V gene as SGHAT and FQNNGV. This entry comes from a study of neoadjuvant nivolumab and ipilimumab in lung cancer (TCRdb year 2020). Background for the entire study: Nivolumab was given at 3 mg/kg intravenously on days 1, 15 and 29, and the combination arm added ipilimumab 1 mg/kg on day 1 only. The study compared TCR repertoires in pretherapy (baseline) peripheral blood with TCR repertoires in tumors resected at surgery following neoadjuvant immune checkpoint blockade. Matched pretherapy and resected tumor pairs were analyzed for seven patients, of whom four received nivolumab and three received nivolumab plus ipilimumab. Of the 40 to 45 patients with operable NSCLC treated in the trial, some 23 were randomized to nivolumab monotherapy and roughly 21 to nivolumab plus ipilimumab. For each study arm, the primary endpoint of the trial was the rate of major pathologic response (MPR) in the intention-to-treat population.

The time point label here, explained by the study, means: at surgical resection after neoadjuvant nivolumab +/- ipilimumab. The samples were obtained from NEOSTAR, a phase 2 randomized trial that tested neoadjuvant nivolumab or nivolumab plus ipilimumab, followed by surgery, in operable NSCLC. General findings and caveats noted by the study authors: No significant correlation was found between TCR clonality and pathologic tumor regression, and only a single major-pathologic-response sample was available for the analysis of TCR clonality versus pathologic tumor regression. Compared with tumor-adjacent uninvolved lung, resected tumors had greater TCR richness and clonality, and increases showed up in more of the dual-therapy-treated tumors. TCR sequencing was performed in a small number of samples. From pretherapy to surgery, tumor T-cell richness and clonality went up in three of three dual-therapy tumors, versus only two of four nivolumab-treated tumors. Richness in tumors resected after neoadjuvant therapy showed a positive correlation with pretherapy blood TCR richness (Spearman R ~ 0.78).

The library was produced with the immunoSEQ multiplex PCR assay. Under the source paper's analysis protocol: Repertoires were summarized in terms of richness and clonality, and significantly expanded and contracted clones between pre- and post-therapy samples were identified. The immuneACCESS repertoire file appears here via TCRdb, limited to in-frame rearrangements. These files lack a portion of the clones; in checked studies, under half of the deficit traces to unresolved V genes, and the cause of the others is not known. That table furnishes V, J and clone size, whereas the DNA furnished D and trimming. The table for this sample lists around 7,500 clones; around 77% of them were counted only once. The ten largest clones represent over 3.5% of the sample.

The V and J genes are TRBV11-2 and TRBJ2-5; the D gene is perhaps TRBD2, on 7 matching bases. The receptor was derived from an adult with non-small cell lung cancer. Material: tumor tissue, obtained after neoadjuvant nivolumab, alone or with ipilimumab, at or shortly before surgery. Here is the DNA: TGTGCCAGCAGCCCGATGGATTGGGGAGGGGGGGAGACCCAGTACTTC. It specifies CASSPMDWGGGETQYF.